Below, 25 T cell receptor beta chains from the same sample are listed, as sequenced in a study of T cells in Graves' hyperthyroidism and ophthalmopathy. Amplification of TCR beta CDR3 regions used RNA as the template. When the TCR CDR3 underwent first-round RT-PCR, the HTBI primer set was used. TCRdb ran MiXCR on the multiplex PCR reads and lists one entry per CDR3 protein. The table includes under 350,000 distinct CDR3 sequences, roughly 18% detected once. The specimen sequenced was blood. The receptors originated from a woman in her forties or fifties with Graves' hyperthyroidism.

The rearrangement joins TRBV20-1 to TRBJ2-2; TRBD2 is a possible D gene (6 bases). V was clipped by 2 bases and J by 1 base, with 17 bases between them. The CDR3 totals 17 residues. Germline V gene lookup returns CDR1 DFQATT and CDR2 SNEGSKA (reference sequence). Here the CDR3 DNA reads TGCAGTGCTAGACCGGGACTCAGGGTTAGGAACACCGGGGAGCTGTTTTTT. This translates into CSARPGLRVRNTGELFF.

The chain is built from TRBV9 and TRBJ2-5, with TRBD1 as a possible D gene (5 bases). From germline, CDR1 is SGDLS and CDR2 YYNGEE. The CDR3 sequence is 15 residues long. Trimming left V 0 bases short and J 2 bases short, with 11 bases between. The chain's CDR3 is CASSVVGLRQETQYF. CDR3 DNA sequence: TGTGCCAGCAGCGTAGTGGGGCTTAGGCAAGAGACCCAGTACTTC.

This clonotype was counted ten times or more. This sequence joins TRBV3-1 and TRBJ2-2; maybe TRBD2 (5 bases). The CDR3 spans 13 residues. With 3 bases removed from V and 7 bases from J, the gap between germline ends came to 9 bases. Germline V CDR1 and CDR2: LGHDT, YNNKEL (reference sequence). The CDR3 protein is CASSQTSGGELFF. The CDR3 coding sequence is TGTGCCAGCAGCCAGACCAGCGGCGGGGAGCTGTTTTTT.

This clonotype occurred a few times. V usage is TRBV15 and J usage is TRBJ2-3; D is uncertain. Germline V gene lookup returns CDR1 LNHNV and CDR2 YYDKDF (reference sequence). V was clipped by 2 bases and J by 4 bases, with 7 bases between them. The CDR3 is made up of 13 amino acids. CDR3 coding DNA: TGTGCCACCAGCAGACCCGGCGCAGATACGCAGTATTTT. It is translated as CATSRPGADTQYF.

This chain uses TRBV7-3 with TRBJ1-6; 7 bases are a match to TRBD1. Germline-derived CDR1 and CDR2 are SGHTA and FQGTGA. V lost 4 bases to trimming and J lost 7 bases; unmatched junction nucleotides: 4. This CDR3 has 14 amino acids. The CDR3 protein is CASSSGQPNSPLHF. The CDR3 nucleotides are TGTGCCAGCAGCTCGGGACAGCCAAATTCACCCCTCCACTTT.

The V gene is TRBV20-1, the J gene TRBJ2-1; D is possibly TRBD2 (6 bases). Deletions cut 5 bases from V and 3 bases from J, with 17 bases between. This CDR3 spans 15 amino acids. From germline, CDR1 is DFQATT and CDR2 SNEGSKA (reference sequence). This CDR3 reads CSAEESGVFYNEQFF. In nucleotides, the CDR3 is TGCAGTGCTGAGGAGTCGGGGGTTTTCTACAATGAGCAGTTCTTC.

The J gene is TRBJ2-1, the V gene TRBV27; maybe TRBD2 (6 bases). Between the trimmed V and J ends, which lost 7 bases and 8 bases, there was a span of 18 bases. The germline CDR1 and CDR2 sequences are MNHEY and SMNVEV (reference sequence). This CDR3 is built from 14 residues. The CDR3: CASMTDYLGDEQFF. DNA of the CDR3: TGTGCCAGCATGACGGACTACCTAGGGGATGAGCAGTTCTTC.

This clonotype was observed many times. CDR3 nucleotides: TGTGCCAGCTCACCGAACACAGGGGGGAACCCCAATGAGCAGTTCTTC. Its protein is CASSPNTGGNPNEQFF. V and J are TRBV18 and TRBJ2-1; TRBD1 agrees at 8 bases. The CDR3 sequence is 16 residues long. Looked up from germline, CDR1 is KGHSH and CDR2 is LQKENI. The V and J ends lost 3 bases and 6 bases, in that order; junction bases with no gene match: 10.

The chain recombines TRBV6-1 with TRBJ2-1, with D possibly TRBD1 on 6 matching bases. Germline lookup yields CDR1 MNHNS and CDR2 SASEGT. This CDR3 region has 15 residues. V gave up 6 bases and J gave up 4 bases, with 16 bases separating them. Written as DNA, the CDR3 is TGTGCCAGCAGCATCAGGGGAGAGGGGTACAATGAGCAGTTCTTC. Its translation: CASSIRGEGYNEQFF.

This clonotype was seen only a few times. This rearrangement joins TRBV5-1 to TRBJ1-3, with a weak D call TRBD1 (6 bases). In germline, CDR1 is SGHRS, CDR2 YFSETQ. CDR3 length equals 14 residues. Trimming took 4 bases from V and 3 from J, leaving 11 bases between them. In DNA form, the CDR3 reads TGCGCCAGCAGCAAAGGACAGATTGGAAACACCATATATTTT. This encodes CASSKGQIGNTIYF.

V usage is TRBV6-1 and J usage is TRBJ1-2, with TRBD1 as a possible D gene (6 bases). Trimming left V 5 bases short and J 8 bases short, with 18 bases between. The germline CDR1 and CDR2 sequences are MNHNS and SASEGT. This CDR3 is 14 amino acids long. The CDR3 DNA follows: TGTGCCAGCAGTCATTCAGGGGCCCTGGAAGGCTACACCTTC. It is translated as CASSHSGALEGYTF.

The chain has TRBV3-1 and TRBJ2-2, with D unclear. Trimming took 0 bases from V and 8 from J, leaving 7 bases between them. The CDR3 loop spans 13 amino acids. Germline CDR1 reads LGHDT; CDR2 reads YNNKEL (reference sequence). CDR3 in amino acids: CASSQDMAGELFF. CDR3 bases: TGTGCCAGCAGCCAAGATATGGCGGGGGAGCTGTTTTTT.

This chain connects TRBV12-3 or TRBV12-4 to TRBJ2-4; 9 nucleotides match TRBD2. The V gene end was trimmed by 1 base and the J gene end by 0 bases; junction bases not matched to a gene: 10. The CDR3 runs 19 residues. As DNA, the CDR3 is TGTGCCAGCAGTTTAGAGTTGGCGTCACTAGCGGGAGCCAAAAACATTCAGTACTTC. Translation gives CASSLELASLAGAKNIQYF.

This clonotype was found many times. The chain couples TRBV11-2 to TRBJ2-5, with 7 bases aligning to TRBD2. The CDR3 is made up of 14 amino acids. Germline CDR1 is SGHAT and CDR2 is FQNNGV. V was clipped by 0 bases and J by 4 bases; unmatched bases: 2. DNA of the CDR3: TGTGCCAGCAGCTTAGATATAGCGGGAGAGACCCAGTACTTC. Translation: CASSLDIAGETQYF. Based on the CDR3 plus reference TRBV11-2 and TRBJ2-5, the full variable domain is EAGVAQSPRYKIIEKRQSVAFWCNPISGHATLYWYQQILGQGPKLLIQFQNNGVVDDSQLPKDRFSAERLKGVDSTLKIQPAKLEDSAVYLCASSLDIAGETQYFGPGTRLLVL.

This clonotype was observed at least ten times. The CDR3 DNA reads TGTGCCAGCAGCTTAGAGCGGTGGAATGAGCAGTTCTTC. Amino acids: CASSLERWNEQFF. The chain has TRBV7-3 and TRBJ2-1, with TRBD2 as a possible D gene (5 bases). Germline CDR1 SGHTA, CDR2 FQGTGA. V was clipped by 2 bases and J by 7 bases, with 9 bases between them. This CDR3 has 13 residues.

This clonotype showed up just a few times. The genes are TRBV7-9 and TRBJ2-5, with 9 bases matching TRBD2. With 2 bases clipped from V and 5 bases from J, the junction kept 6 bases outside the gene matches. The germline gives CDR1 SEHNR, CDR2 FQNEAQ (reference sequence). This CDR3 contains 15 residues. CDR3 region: CASSLSRGGLETQYF. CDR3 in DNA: TGTGCCAGCAGCTTATCGCGGGGGGGCTTGGAGACCCAGTACTTC.

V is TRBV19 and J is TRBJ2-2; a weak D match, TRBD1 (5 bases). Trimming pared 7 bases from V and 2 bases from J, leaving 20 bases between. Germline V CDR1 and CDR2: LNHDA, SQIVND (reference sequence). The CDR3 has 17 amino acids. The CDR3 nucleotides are TGTGCCAGTACCGACACAGGCAACGCGCACAACACCGGGGAGCTGTTTTTT. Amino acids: CASTDTGNAHNTGELFF.

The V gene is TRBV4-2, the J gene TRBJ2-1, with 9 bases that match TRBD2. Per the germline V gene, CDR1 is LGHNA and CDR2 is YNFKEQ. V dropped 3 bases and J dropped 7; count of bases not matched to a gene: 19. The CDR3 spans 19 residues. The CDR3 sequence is CASSQTQRGGRAGVNEQFF. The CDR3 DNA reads TGTGCCAGCAGCCAGACCCAGCGGGGCGGGAGGGCCGGAGTAAATGAGCAGTTCTTC.

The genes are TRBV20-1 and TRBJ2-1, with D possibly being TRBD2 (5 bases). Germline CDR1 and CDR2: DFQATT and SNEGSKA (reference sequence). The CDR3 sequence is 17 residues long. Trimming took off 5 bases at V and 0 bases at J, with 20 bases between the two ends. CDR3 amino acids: CSAGDLAGSSSYNEQFF. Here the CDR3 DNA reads TGCAGTGCTGGGGATTTGGCGGGTTCCTCCTCCTACAATGAGCAGTTCTTC.

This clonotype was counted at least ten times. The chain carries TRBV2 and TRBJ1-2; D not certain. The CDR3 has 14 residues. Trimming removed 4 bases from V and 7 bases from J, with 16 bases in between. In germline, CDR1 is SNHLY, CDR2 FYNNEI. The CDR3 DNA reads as TGTGCCAGCAGTGCCCTGAAGGCAAATGCTGGCTACACCTTC. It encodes CASSALKANAGYTF.

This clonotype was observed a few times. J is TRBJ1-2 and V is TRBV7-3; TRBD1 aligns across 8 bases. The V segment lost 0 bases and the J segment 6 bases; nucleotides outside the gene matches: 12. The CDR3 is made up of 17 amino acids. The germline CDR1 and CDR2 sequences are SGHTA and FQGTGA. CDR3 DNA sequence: TGTGCCAGCAGCTTAACGGGGGGGTTGACAGGGGACGATGGCTACACCTTC. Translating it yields CASSLTGGLTGDDGYTF.

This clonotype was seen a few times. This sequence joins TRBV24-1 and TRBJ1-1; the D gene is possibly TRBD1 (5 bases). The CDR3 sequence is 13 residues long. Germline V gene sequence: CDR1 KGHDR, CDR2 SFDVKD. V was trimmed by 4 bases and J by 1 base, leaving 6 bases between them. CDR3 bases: TGTGCCACCAGTGACGGACAGAACACTGAAGCTTTCTTT. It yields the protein CATSDGQNTEAFF.

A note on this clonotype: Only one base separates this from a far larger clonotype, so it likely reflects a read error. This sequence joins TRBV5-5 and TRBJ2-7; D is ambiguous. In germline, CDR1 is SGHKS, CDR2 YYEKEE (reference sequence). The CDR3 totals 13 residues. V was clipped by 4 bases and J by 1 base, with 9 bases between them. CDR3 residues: CASSPAGSYEQYF. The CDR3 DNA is TGTGCCAGCAGCCCGGCAGGTTCCTACGAGCAGTACTTC.

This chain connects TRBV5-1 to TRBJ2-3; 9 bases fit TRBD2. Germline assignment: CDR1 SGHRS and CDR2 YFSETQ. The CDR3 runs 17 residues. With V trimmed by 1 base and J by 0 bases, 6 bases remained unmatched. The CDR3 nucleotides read TGCGCCAGCAGCTTGCCTAGCGGGGCAACTAGCACAGATACGCAGTATTTT. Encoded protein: CASSLPSGATSTDTQYF.

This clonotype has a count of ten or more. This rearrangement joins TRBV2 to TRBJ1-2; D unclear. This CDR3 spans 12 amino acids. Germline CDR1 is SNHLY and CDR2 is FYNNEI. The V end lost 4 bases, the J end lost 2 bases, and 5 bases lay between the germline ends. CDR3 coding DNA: TGTGCCAGCAGTGGGCAGAACTATGGCTACACCTTC. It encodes CASSGQNYGYTF.